This record concerns one TCR beta chain sequence. Antigen unknown. Primers: 60 Vbeta forward and 13 Jbeta reverse. Method: immunoSEQ multiplex PCR; TCRdb's copy keeps in-frame clones and lacks some. This table has 140,000 to 150,000 clones, about 80% appearing once. The source of the sample is a study of cytomegalovirus exposure and HLA in healthy donors. General observations from the study: An Asian-associated ancestry cluster reportedly showed fewer N-insertions than the roughly 670-donor mean in a later analysis. Many donors shared some public TCRs, even though most TCR sequences were rare.

This clonotype was sampled from a woman aged 55 to 70 in good health and CMV-seropositive. Sample: PBMCs.

As DNA, the CDR3 is TGTGCCAGCAGCTTCCCACTCAATCAGGCAGATACGCAGTATTTT. Protein sequence: CASSFPLNQADTQYF. This chain uses TRBV7-2 with TRBJ2-3; D is unresolved. Trimming cost V 3 bases and J 4 bases, with 14 bases left between them. This CDR3 is 15 amino acids long. Per the germline V gene, CDR1 is SGHTA and CDR2 is FQGNSA.